The T cell receptor (beta chain) described here comes from a study of neurological immune-mediated disorders. For the unsorted libraries, 2 million PBMCs stored at -80 C served as input. It was by 5'RACE with 10-nucleotide random UMIs that the cDNA was made. TCRdb analysed the 5' RACE reads with MiXCR anew, one entry per CDR3 protein. The repertoire includes 130,000 or so distinct CDR3 sequences, more than 2.5% of them detected once, and over 1% sits in the top ten. V trimming: 1 base; J trimming: 4 bases; junction bases outside the gene matches: 7. This CDR3 has 15 residues. CDR1 DFQATT and CDR2 SNEGSKA come from the germline V gene (reference sequence). This clonotype was picked up many times. Its antigen is currently unknown. General observations from the study: None of the CDR3 amino acid sequences of expanded clones recurred across subjects, suggesting private repertoires in all groups. Neither clinical nor MRI features showed any association with the multiple sclerosis repertoire cluster, and the authors stated that larger cohorts are needed.

The genes are TRBV20-1 and TRBJ1-5; the match to TRBD1 covers 7 bases. Sequenced material: PBMCs. The origin of this receptor is a woman in her 30s with multiple sclerosis. The CDR3 DNA follows: TGCAGTGCTAGAGGCAGGGGGGCCTCAAATCAGCCCCAGCATTTT. This encodes CSARGRGASNQPQHF.